A selection of T cell receptor beta chains follows, all from one sample in a study of cytomegalovirus exposure and HLA in healthy donors. Only in-frame clones appear in the TCRdb table, and some are missing; sequencing was by immunoSEQ multiplex PCR. This sample has about 110,000 clones, with over 60% found just once. Sequences were obtained from PBMCs. Receptors were obtained from a man between 25 and 39 years old in good health and CMV-seropositive. Each CDR3 is given with its conserved first and last residue. Each record gives: J gene, D gene, clone size, V gene, CDR3 DNA, CDR3 protein. A D gene is named only where the DNA matches it firmly. Expanded clones are given a class, and other clones once, few, many or no size at all.

J gene: TRBJ1-5
D gene: .
clone size: .
V gene: TRBV6-1
CDR3 DNA: TGTGCCAGCAGGGCAGAGGGCAATCAGCCCCAGCATTTT
CDR3 protein: CASRAEGNQPQHF

J gene: TRBJ1-2
D gene: .
clone size: .
V gene: TRBV7-8
CDR3 DNA: TGTGCCAGCACCCCTTCGGGGGGCATGGCCTATGGCTACACCTTC
CDR3 protein: CASTPSGGMAYGYTF

J gene: TRBJ1-2
D gene: .
clone size: .
V gene: TRBV5-4
CDR3 DNA: TGTGCCAGCAGCTTGGAAACAGTGAATACCTATGGCTACACCTTC
CDR3 protein: CASSLETVNTYGYTF

J gene: TRBJ1-6
D gene: .
clone size: .
V gene: TRBV6-5
CDR3 DNA: TGTGCCAGCAGTTTGGGGGGGGGCGGTAGGGGTTCACCCCTCCACTTT
CDR3 protein: CASSLGGGGRGSPLHF

J gene: TRBJ2-3
D gene: .
clone size: .
V gene: TRBV2
CDR3 DNA: TGTGCCAGCAACGAGGGGGAGATTGATACGCAGTATTTT
CDR3 protein: CASNEGEIDTQYF

J gene: TRBJ2-7
D gene: .
clone size: .
V gene: TRBV11-3
CDR3 DNA: TGTGCCAGCAGCTTAGGTTCCCCAGGTTACGAGCAGTACTTC
CDR3 protein: CASSLGSPGYEQYF

J gene: TRBJ2-2
D gene: TRBD1
clone size: few
V gene: TRBV5-8
CDR3 DNA: TGTGCCAGCAGCTTACGCACAGGGGGCACCGGGGAGCTGTTTTTT
CDR3 protein: CASSLRTGGTGELFF

J gene: TRBJ2-2
D gene: .
clone size: .
V gene: TRBV21-1
CDR3 DNA: TGTGCCAGCAGCAGCTCCGGGACAGGGTTTAACACCGGGGAGCTGTTTTTT
CDR3 protein: CASSSSGTGFNTGELFF

J gene: TRBJ2-1
D gene: .
clone size: .
V gene: TRBV10-1
CDR3 DNA: TGCGCCAGCAGTTTTAGTAAGAGCTCCTACAATGAGCAGTTCTTC
CDR3 protein: CASSFSKSSYNEQFF

J gene: TRBJ1-2
D gene: TRBD1
clone size: once
V gene: TRBV11-2
CDR3 DNA: TGTGCCAGCAGCCGTTATCAGGGGGCGGACTATGGCTACACCTTC
CDR3 protein: CASSRYQGADYGYTF

J gene: TRBJ2-7
D gene: .
clone size: .
V gene: TRBV7-8
CDR3 DNA: TGTGCCAGCAGCCCCCGCCAGGGGCCCGCCTACGAGCAGTACTTC
CDR3 protein: CASSPRQGPAYEQYF

J gene: TRBJ2-1
D gene: .
clone size: .
V gene: TRBV25-1
CDR3 DNA: TGTGCCAGTAGATCAGCCCGGGGGCCAGGGGGGAACAATGAGCAGTTCTTC
CDR3 protein: CASRSARGPGGNNEQFF

J gene: TRBJ2-7
D gene: .
clone size: .
V gene: TRBV6-1
CDR3 DNA: TGTGCCAGCCGGCCGTCGGGGTTGCACGAGCAGTACTTC
CDR3 protein: CASRPSGLHEQYF

J gene: TRBJ1-2
D gene: TRBD1
clone size: .
V gene: TRBV19
CDR3 DNA: TGTGCCAGTAAGGCCAGGGGGCAGGAGCAAGGCTACACCTTC
CDR3 protein: CASKARGQEQGYTF

J gene: TRBJ1-2
D gene: .
clone size: .
V gene: TRBV4-3
CDR3 DNA: TGCGCCAGCAGCCAAGGATTCCTCGGGAGGTTTCACACCTTC
CDR3 protein: CASSQGFLGRFHTF

J gene: TRBJ1-1
D gene: .
clone size: .
V gene: TRBV19
CDR3 DNA: TGTGCCAGTACACGCCGCCCTGGGGGGATGAACACTGAAGCTTTCTTT
CDR3 protein: CASTRRPGGMNTEAFF

J gene: TRBJ2-6
D gene: .
clone size: .
V gene: TRBV10-3
CDR3 DNA: TGTGCCATCAGTGAACGAGGACACCTTAGCTCTGGGGCCAACGTCCTGACTTTC
CDR3 protein: CAISERGHLSSGANVLTF

J gene: TRBJ2-3
D gene: TRBD2
clone size: .
V gene: TRBV29-1
CDR3 DNA: TGCAGCGCCTCAAGCGGGGGGGGTGCAGATACGCAGTATTTT
CDR3 protein: CSASSGGGADTQYF

J gene: TRBJ2-1
D gene: TRBD2
clone size: .
V gene: TRBV25-1
CDR3 DNA: TGTGCCAGCAGTATAGCGGGGAGCTCCTACAATGAGCAGTTCTTC
CDR3 protein: CASSIAGSSYNEQFF

J gene: TRBJ1-2
D gene: .
clone size: once
V gene: TRBV4-3
CDR3 DNA: TGCGCCAGCAGCCAAGAAATAGTAGCTAACTATGGCTACACCTTC
CDR3 protein: CASSQEIVANYGYTF

J gene: TRBJ1-6
D gene: .
clone size: .
V gene: TRBV4-2
CDR3 DNA: TGTGCCAGCAGCCAAGACAGGGAAGGGTCACCCCTCCACTTT
CDR3 protein: CASSQDREGSPLHF

J gene: TRBJ2-7
D gene: TRBD2
clone size: .
V gene: TRBV5-6
CDR3 DNA: TGTGCCAGCAGCTTGGGGGGACTAGCTACTTTGGAGCAGTACTTC
CDR3 protein: CASSLGGLATLEQYF

J gene: TRBJ2-5
D gene: TRBD1
clone size: .
V gene: TRBV6-6
CDR3 DNA: TGTGCCAGCAGTTACTCGGACAGGGCTGAGACCCAGTACTTC
CDR3 protein: CASSYSDRAETQYF

J gene: TRBJ2-2
D gene: TRBD1
clone size: .
V gene: TRBV7-2
CDR3 DNA: TGTGCCAGCAGCCTAACGGGACAGTCCACCGGGGAGCTGTTTTTT
CDR3 protein: CASSLTGQSTGELFF

J gene: TRBJ2-5
D gene: TRBD1
clone size: once
V gene: TRBV19
CDR3 DNA: TGTGCCAGTAGTCCTTGGACAGGGGAGACCCAGTACTTC
CDR3 protein: CASSPWTGETQYF

J gene: TRBJ2-5
D gene: .
clone size: .
V gene: TRBV5-1
CDR3 DNA: TGCGCCAGCAGCTTAGGAGGGAGGCGGGCGGAAGAGACCCAGTACTTC
CDR3 protein: CASSLGGRRAEETQYF

J gene: TRBJ1-1
D gene: TRBD1
clone size: .
V gene: TRBV7-2
CDR3 DNA: TGTGCCAGCAGCTTAGAAGAGGGGGCGAGGTCTGAAGCTTTCTTT
CDR3 protein: CASSLEEGARSEAFF

J gene: TRBJ1-2
D gene: .
clone size: .
V gene: TRBV11-2
CDR3 DNA: TGTGCCAGCAGCTTCACAGGGTGGGAAGGCGTTACCTTC
CDR3 protein: CASSFTGWEGVTF

J gene: TRBJ2-2
D gene: .
clone size: once
V gene: TRBV7-3
CDR3 DNA: TGTGCCAGCAGTTCAGGGCCCACCGGGGAGCTGTTTTTT
CDR3 protein: CASSSGPTGELFF

J gene: TRBJ1-1
D gene: .
clone size: .
V gene: TRBV7-9
CDR3 DNA: TGTGCCAGCAGCTTAATAGGGAGTGACACTGAAGCTTTCTTT
CDR3 protein: CASSLIGSDTEAFF

J gene: TRBJ2-1
D gene: .
clone size: .
V gene: TRBV7-2
CDR3 DNA: TGCGCCAGCAGCTTGGAAGGGCGGGATGAGCAGTTCTTC
CDR3 protein: CASSLEGRDEQFF

J gene: TRBJ2-3
D gene: TRBD2
clone size: few
V gene: TRBV6-5
CDR3 DNA: TGTGCCAGCACCCCCCGGGGGGAGCTGACAGATACGCAGTATTTT
CDR3 protein: CASTPRGELTDTQYF

J gene: TRBJ1-5
D gene: TRBD1
clone size: .
V gene: TRBV28
CDR3 DNA: TGTGCCAGCAGACCGGGACAGGGGGCCGGTCGCAATCAGCCCCAGCATTTT
CDR3 protein: CASRPGQGAGRNQPQHF

J gene: TRBJ1-1
D gene: TRBD1
clone size: .
V gene: TRBV7-9
CDR3 DNA: TGTGCCAGCAGCCCCCAGGGGGCAGGAGCTTTCTTT
CDR3 protein: CASSPQGAGAFF

J gene: TRBJ1-4
D gene: .
clone size: .
V gene: TRBV2
CDR3 DNA: TGTGCCAGCAGTGCAACACCATCAACTAATGAAAAACTGTTTTTT
CDR3 protein: CASSATPSTNEKLFF

J gene: TRBJ1-3
D gene: .
clone size: few
V gene: TRBV15
CDR3 DNA: TGTGCCACCAGCAGAGATCGGGGTACTGGAAACACCATATATTTT
CDR3 protein: CATSRDRGTGNTIYF

J gene: TRBJ2-3
D gene: .
clone size: .
V gene: TRBV4-3
CDR3 DNA: TGCGCCAGCAGCCAAGAAGAGGGGGGGATCGCAGATACGCAGTATTTT
CDR3 protein: CASSQEEGGIADTQYF

J gene: TRBJ2-1
D gene: .
clone size: .
V gene: TRBV12-2
CDR3 DNA: TGTGCAAGTCGCTGGCCTAGCGGGAGATACAATGAGCAGTTCTTC
CDR3 protein: CASRWPSGRYNEQFF

J gene: TRBJ1-1
D gene: TRBD1
clone size: .
V gene: TRBV7-9
CDR3 DNA: TGTGCCAGCAGCTTACCGGGACAGGGGGCGGACACTGAAGCTTTCTTT
CDR3 protein: CASSLPGQGADTEAFF

J gene: TRBJ2-5
D gene: TRBD2
clone size: .
V gene: TRBV7-2
CDR3 DNA: TGTGCCAGCAGCCCTAGCGGGGGGGCCGGAGAGACCCAGTACTTC
CDR3 protein: CASSPSGGAGETQYF

J gene: TRBJ1-1
D gene: .
clone size: .
V gene: TRBV6-5
CDR3 DNA: TGTGCCAGCAGCCCCGCCCGAGCGAACACTGAAGCTTTCTTT
CDR3 protein: CASSPARANTEAFF

J gene: TRBJ1-1
D gene: TRBD1
clone size: .
V gene: TRBV7-9
CDR3 DNA: TGTGCCAGCAGCTTAGGAGGGGGCAACACTGAAGCTTTCTTT
CDR3 protein: CASSLGGGNTEAFF

J gene: TRBJ1-2
D gene: .
clone size: .
V gene: TRBV10-3
CDR3 DNA: TGTGCCATCACAGACCCCGGCAGGGGAGCTAACTATGGCTACACCTTC
CDR3 protein: CAITDPGRGANYGYTF

J gene: TRBJ2-7
D gene: .
clone size: .
V gene: TRBV29-1
CDR3 DNA: TGCAGCGTGAGTGGGACATCAATCTACGAGCAGTACTTC
CDR3 protein: CSVSGTSIYEQYF

J gene: TRBJ1-1
D gene: .
clone size: .
V gene: TRBV28
CDR3 DNA: TGTGCCAGCACCCCAGGAGGGACTGAAGCTTTCTTT
CDR3 protein: CASTPGGTEAFF